The clone carrying this TCR beta chain was counted once. This sample was included in a study of blood T cell repertoires in COVID-19. For the study at large: Spain, Italy and the United States supplied samples that represented acute and convalescent COVID-19. The analysed material was cDNA or gDNA that came from T cells, B-cell-depleted T cells, or PBMCs.

This CDR3 has 18 amino acids. J lost 8 bases, V lost 6 bases, and 18 bases had no gene match. Germline values: CDR1 MNHEY, CDR2 SVGEGT. As handled by the study authors: Scientists estimated how many nucleated cells there were by amplifying reference gene primers. This table comes from immunoSEQ multiplex PCR, and its TCRdb copy is limited to in-frame clones, with some not included. That table furnishes V, J and clone size, whereas the DNA furnished D and trimming. The table has 110,000 to 150,000 clones, 82% seen once. The sequenced sample was peripheral blood. The chain is built from TRBV6-2 or TRBV6-3 and TRBJ1-6, with 8 bases lining up with TRBD1. The receptor comes from a woman aged 80 or over with acute or convalescent COVID-19. CDR3 DNA sequence: TGTGCCAGCAGCCACCGGACAGGGAGACAGCAAGGCGATTCACCCCTCCACTTT. Its translation is CASSHRTGRQQGDSPLHF.